This T cell receptor (beta chain) was sequenced during a study of Graves' ophthalmopathy and Graves' hyperthyroidism. Concerning this clonotype: Given a much more abundant clone one base away, this may be a read error.

The TCR beta CDR3 regions underwent amplification from RNA transcripts. HTBI primers were employed in first-round RT-PCR, then a second-round multiplex PCR followed. TCRdb itself ran the multiplex PCR reads through MiXCR, one entry per CDR3 protein. The sample records more than 300,000 distinct CDR3 sequences, approximately 15% being singletons. The sequence came from a woman aged 18 to 35 with stable Graves' hyperthyroidism. Sequencing used peripheral blood.

The CDR3 here is CASSTGYGSTDTQYF. The CDR3 DNA is TGTGCCAGTAGTACGGGGTATGGGAGCACAGATACGCAGTATTTT. The chain has TRBV19 and TRBJ2-3, with a weak D call TRBD2 (5 bases). CDR3 size: 15 residues. Germline V gene lookup returns CDR1 LNHDA and CDR2 SQIVND (reference sequence). The V end was cut by 4 bases, the J end by 0 bases, with 11 bases between.